The clone carrying this TCR beta chain was seen a few times. The data were obtained in a study of blood T cell repertoires in COVID-19. Whole-study context: Whether acute or convalescent, the COVID-19 samples came from the United States, Italy and Spain. T cells, B-cell-depleted T cells, or PBMCs supplied cDNA or gDNA.

The repertoire was sequenced with immunoSEQ multiplex PCR; TCRdb's copy has only in-frame clones and lacks some. The sample records about 50,000 clones, approximately 80% being singletons. The TCR comes from a man aged 70-80 years with active COVID-19. Sequencing was performed on peripheral blood.

CDR3 residues: CASSLEVPGWRYEQYF. The CDR3 DNA reads as TGTGCCAGCAGCTTAGAGGTGCCGGGGTGGAGATACGAGCAGTACTTC. The rearrangement links TRBV11-2 to TRBJ2-7; possibly TRBD2 for D (5 bases). This CDR3 region has 16 residues. V was cut by 0 bases and J by 4 bases, with 16 bases left in between. The V gene's germline CDR1 is SGHAT and CDR2 FQNNGV.